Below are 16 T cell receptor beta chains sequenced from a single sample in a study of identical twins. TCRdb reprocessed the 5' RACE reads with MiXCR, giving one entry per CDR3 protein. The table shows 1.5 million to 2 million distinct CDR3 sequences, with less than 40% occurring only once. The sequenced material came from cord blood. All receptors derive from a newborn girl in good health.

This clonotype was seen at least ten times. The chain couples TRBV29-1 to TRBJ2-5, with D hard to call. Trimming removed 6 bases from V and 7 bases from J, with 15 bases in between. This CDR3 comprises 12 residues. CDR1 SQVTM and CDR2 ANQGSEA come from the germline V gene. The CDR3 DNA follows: TGCAGCGTCGGTAGCCGATCGGCGACCCAGTACTTC. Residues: CSVGSRSATQYF.

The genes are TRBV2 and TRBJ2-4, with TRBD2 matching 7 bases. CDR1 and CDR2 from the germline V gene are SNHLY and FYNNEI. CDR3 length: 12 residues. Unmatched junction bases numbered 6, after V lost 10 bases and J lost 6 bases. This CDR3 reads CATSGVGNIQYF. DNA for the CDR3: TGTGCCACCAGCGGGGTAGGAAACATTCAGTACTTC.

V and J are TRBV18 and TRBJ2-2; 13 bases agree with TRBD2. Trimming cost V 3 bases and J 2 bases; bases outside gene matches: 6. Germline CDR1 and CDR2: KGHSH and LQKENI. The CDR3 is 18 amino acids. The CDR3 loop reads CASSPRRTSGGNTGELFF. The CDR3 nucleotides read TGTGCCAGCTCACCTCGACGGACTAGCGGGGGTAACACCGGGGAGCTGTTTTTT.

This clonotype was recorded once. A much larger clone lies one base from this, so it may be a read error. DNA of the CDR3: TGTGCCAGCAGCTCACAACGGGACAGCTCCTACAATGAGCAGTACTTC. This sequence encodes CASSSQRDSSYNEQYF. The chain couples TRBV13 to TRBJ2-4; the match to TRBD1 covers 7 bases. Losses at the gene ends were 4 bases for V and 13 bases for J; bases not matched to a gene: 19. This CDR3 comprises 16 residues. Germline CDR1 and CDR2: PRHDT and FYEKMQ (reference sequence). The whole variable domain, filled in from reference TRBV13 and TRBJ2-4, reads AAGVIQSPRHLIKEKRETATLKCYPIPRHDTVYWYQQGPGQDPQFLISFYEKMQSDKGSIPDRFSAQQFSDYHSELNMSSLELGDSALYFCASSSQRDSSYNEQYFGAGTRLSVL.

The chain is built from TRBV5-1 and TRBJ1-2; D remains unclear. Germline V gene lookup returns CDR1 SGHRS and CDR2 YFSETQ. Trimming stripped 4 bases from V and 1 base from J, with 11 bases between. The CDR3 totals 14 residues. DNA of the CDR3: TGCGCCAGCAGCGGTGGCAGTCTTAACTATGGCTACACCTTC. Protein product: CASSGGSLNYGYTF.

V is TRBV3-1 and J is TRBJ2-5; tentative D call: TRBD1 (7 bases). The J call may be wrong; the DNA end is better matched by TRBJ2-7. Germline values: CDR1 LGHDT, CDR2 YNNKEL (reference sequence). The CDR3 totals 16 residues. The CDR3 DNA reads TGTGCCAGCAGCCAGATAGCGACAGGGAGGTTCGGCGAGCAGTACTTC. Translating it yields CASSQIATGRFGEQYF.

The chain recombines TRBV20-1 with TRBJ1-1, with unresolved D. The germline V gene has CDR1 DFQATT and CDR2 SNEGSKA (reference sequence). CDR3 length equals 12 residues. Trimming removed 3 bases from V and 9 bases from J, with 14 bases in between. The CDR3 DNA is TGCAGTGCTAGGACCACTAAGGATCAAGCTTTCTTT. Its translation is CSARTTKDQAFF.

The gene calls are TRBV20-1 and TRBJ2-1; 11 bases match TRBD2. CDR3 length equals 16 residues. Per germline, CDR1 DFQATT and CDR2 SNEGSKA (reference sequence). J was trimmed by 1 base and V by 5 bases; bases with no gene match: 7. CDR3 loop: CSAYPSGGSSYNEQFF. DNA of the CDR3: TGCAGTGCTTATCCTAGCGGGGGGAGTTCCTACAATGAGCAGTTCTTC.

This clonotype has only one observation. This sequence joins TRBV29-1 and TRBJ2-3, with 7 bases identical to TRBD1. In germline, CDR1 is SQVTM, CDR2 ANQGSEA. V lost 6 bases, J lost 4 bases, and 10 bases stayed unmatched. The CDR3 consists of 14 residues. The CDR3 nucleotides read TGCAGCGTCACGACAGGGACCGTAGCAGATACGCAGTATTTT. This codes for CSVTTGTVADTQYF.

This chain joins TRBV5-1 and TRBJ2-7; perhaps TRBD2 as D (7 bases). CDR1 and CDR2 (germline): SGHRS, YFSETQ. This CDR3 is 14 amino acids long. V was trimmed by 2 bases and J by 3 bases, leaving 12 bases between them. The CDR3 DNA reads TGCGCCAGCAGCTTACAGGGAGGGGTCTACGAGCAGTACTTC. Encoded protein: CASSLQGGVYEQYF.

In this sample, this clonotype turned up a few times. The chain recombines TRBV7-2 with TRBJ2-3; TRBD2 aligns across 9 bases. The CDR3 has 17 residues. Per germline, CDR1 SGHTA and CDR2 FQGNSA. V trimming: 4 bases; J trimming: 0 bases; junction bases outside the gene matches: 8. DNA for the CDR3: TGTGCCAGCAGCTCTAGCGGGACCAGCGCTAGCACAGATACGCAGTATTTT. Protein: CASSSSGTSASTDTQYF. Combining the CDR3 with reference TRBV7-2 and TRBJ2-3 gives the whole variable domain GAGVSQSPSNKVTEKGKDVELRCDPISGHTALYWYRQSLGQGLEFLIYFQGNSAPDKSGLPSDRFSAERTGGSVSTLTIQRTQQEDSAVYLCASSSSGTSASTDTQYFGPGTRLTVL.

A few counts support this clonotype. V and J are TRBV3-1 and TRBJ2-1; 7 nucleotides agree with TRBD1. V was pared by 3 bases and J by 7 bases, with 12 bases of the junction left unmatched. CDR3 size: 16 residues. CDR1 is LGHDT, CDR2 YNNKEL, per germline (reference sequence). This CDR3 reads CASSHINDRVENEQFF. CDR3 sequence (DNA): TGTGCCAGCAGCCACATCAACGACAGGGTAGAGAATGAGCAGTTCTTC.

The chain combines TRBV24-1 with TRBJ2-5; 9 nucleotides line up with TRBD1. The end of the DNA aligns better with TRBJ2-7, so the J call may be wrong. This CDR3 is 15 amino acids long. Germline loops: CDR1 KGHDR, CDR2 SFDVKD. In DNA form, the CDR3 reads TGTGCCACCAGTGATTTCGGGACAGGGATCCACGAGCAGTACTTC. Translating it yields CATSDFGTGIHEQYF.

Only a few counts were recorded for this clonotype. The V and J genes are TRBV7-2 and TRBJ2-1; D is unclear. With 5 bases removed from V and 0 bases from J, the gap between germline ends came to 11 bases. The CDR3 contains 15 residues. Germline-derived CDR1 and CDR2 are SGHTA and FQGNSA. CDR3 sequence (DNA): TGTGCCAGCAGCCAAGTAGTCTTCTCCTACAATGAGCAGTTCTTC. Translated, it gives CASSQVVFSYNEQFF.

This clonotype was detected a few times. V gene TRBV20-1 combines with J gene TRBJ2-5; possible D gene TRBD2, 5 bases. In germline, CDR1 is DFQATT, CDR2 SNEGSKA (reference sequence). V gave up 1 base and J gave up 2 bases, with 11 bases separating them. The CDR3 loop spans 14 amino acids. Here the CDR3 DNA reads TGCAGTGCTAGAGTTGGCGGGTCTCAAGAGACCCAGTACTTC. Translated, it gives CSARVGGSQETQYF.

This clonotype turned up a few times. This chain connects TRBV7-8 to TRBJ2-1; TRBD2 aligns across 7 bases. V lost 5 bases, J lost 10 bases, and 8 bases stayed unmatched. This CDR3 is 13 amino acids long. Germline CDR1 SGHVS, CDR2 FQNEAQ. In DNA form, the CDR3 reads TGTGCCAGCAGCCCGTGGACTAGTGGCGAGCAGTTCTTC. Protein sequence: CASSPWTSGEQFF.